The T cell receptor (beta chain) described here comes from a study of blood T cell repertoires in COVID-19. Study as a whole: Samples taken during acute and convalescent COVID-19 were collected in the United States, Italy and Spain. The cDNA or gDNA used as material had been derived from T cells, B-cell-depleted T cells, or PBMCs.

Under the authors' procedure: Amplification of reference gene primers provided the estimated nucleated cell counts. Clones were sequenced by immunoSEQ multiplex PCR, and TCRdb holds only the in-frame ones, with some missing. Clone size and V and J calls were adopted from that table, with D and trimming inferred from the DNA. Of approximately 61,000 clones in the sample, around 85% were seen once. The germline V gene encodes CDR1 SGHRS and CDR2 YFSETQ. V was pared by 3 bases and J by 7 bases, with 20 bases between. There are 15 residues in the CDR3. The clonotype was recovered from a human donor in a cohort sampled during active COVID-19. Sequenced input: peripheral blood. The chain carries TRBV5-1 and TRBJ2-7; D ambiguous. The CDR3 is CASSSDVFPPGEQYF. In nucleotides, the CDR3 is TGCGCCAGCAGCTCTGACGTATTCCCCCCCGGGGAGCAGTACTTC. The full variable domain, its missing parts supplied by reference TRBV5-1 and TRBJ2-7, is KAGVTQTPRYLIKTRGQQVTLSCSPISGHRSVSWYQQTPGQGLQFLFEYFSETQRNKGNFPGRFSGRQFSNSRSEMNVSTLELGDSALYLCASSSDVFPPGEQYFGPGTRLTVT.